This TCR beta chain was identified during a study of cytomegalovirus exposure and HLA in healthy donors. Overall study context: Earlier results showed 90 million to 120 million unique TCR beta sequences derived from about 179 million T cells.

General study findings and limits: CMV serostatus was the sole immune exposure information available. According to a later analysis, donors in an Asian-associated ancestry cluster reportedly had fewer N-insertions than the roughly 720-donor mean.

The CDR3 contains 11 residues. V lost 8 bases to trimming and J lost 5 bases, with 9 bases between them. Germline-derived CDR1 and CDR2 are KGHSH and LQKENI. This clone was counted only a few times. What it binds is not known. A multiplex PCR was run with 60 Vbeta primers and 13 Jbeta primers. Sequencing was performed with immunoSEQ multiplex PCR; in TCRdb, only in-frame clones are kept and a portion is missing. The sample holds about 93,000 clones, approximately 60% seen once. The sequencing sample was made of PBMCs. The chain has TRBV18 and TRBJ2-5; TRBD2 might be the D (5 bases). The sequence derives from a boy between 10 and 17 years old in good health and CMV-seropositive. The CDR3 protein is CASAPGETQYF. In DNA, the CDR3 is TGTGCCAGCGCCCCGGGGGAGACCCAGTACTTC.